This TCR beta chain derives from a study of T cells after yellow fever vaccination. General study findings and limits: The study re-detected most primary-vaccination clones after the booster (96% CD4, around 89% CD8). The secondary T-cell response peaked on day 5, not day 15, but was weaker.

5'RACE template switching generated TCR cDNA, adding a universal primer site and UMIs. Each CDR3 protein is one row after TCRdb ran MiXCR on the 5' RACE reads. This sample has 200,000 to 250,000 distinct CDR3 sequences, with 3.2% found just once. This clonotype was counted at least ten times. Its antigen remains unidentified. V gave up 2 bases and J gave up 6 bases, with 18 bases separating them. This CDR3 is built from 16 residues. CDR1 and CDR2 from the germline V gene are MNHEY and SVGEGT. This receptor was taken from a man between 18 and 35 years old who received the YFV17D yellow fever vaccine. Sequencing used CD4+ T cells sorted from PBMCs, obtained 10 days after the yellow fever booster vaccination. This sequence joins TRBV6-2 or TRBV6-3 and TRBJ2-3, with D perhaps matching TRBD1 (6 bases). In nucleotides, the CDR3 is TGTGCCAGCAGTTACGGGAGACAGGACCCCGGGGATACGCAGTATTTT. The encoded protein is CASSYGRQDPGDTQYF.